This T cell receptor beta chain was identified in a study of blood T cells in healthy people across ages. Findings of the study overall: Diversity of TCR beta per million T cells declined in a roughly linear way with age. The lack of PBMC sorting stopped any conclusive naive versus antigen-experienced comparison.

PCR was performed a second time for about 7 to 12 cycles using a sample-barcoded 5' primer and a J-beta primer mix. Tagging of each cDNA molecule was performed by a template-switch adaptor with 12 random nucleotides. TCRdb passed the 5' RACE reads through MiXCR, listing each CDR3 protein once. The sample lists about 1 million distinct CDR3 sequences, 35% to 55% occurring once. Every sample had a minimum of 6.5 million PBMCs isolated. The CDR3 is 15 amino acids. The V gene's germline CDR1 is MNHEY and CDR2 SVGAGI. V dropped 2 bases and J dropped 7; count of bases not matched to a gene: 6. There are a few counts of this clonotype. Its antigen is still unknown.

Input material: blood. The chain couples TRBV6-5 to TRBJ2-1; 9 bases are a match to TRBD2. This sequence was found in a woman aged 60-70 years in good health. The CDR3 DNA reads TGTGCCAGCAGTTACGGAGCTAGCGGGGTGAATGAGCAGTTCTTC. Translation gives CASSYGASGVNEQFF.